The 2 T cell receptor beta chains below all came from one sample that was sequenced in a study of T cells in Graves' hyperthyroidism and ophthalmopathy. Amplification of TCR beta CDR3 regions used RNA as the template. The HTBI primer set was used in a first-round RT-PCR of the TCR CDR3. MiXCR, applied by TCRdb to the multiplex PCR reads, yields one record per CDR3 protein. The sample lists around 520,000 distinct CDR3 sequences, around 14% seen once, with around a sixth in the top ten. The sequenced sample was blood. The receptor source for this set is a woman younger than 30 with Graves' hyperthyroidism.

The chain recombines TRBV6-1 with TRBJ2-7; tentatively, D is TRBD1 (6 bases). The ends were cut back, 8 bases at V and 4 bases at J, with 15 bases in the middle. The CDR3 loop spans 13 amino acids. The germline CDR1 and CDR2 sequences are MNHNS and SASEGT. CDR3 sequence: CASGRTEGYEQYV. Here the CDR3 DNA reads TGTGCCAGCGGAAGGACAGAGGGTTACGAGCAGTACGTC.

At least ten counts were recorded for this clonotype. V usage is TRBV10-1 and J usage is TRBJ2-1; D call uncertain. Germline V gene lookup returns CDR1 WNHNN and CDR2 SYGVQD (reference sequence). V was shortened by 2 bases and J by 7 bases, with 6 bases between the two germline ends. CDR3 length: 12 residues. The CDR3 bases are TGCGCCAGCAGTGAGCTGGCTAATGAGCAGTTCTTC. This codes for CASSELANEQFF.